These T cell receptor beta chains were read from a single sample in a study of blood T cells in healthy people across ages. From the 5' RACE reads, TCRdb called clonotypes with MiXCR, one entry per CDR3 protein. This table has approximately 760,000 distinct CDR3 sequences, roughly 25% appearing once. These data also featured in a second study, about T cells of mothers and their children.

The sample was blood. These receptors were taken from a boy aged 5 to 17 in good health. Both conserved end residues are part of each CDR3. Each record gives: J gene, CDR3 length, V gene, CDR3 protein.

J: TRBJ1-6; length: 19; V: TRBV21-1; CDR3: CASSKVGRLSYSYNSPLHF
J: .; length: 13; V: TRBV20-1; CDR3: CSARGGQQETQYF
J: TRBJ2-7; length: 12; V: TRBV29-1; CDR3: CSVRTGTYEQYF
J: TRBJ1-5; length: 16; V: TRBV6-2/TRBV6-3; CDR3: CASSLIREGSNQPQHF
J: TRBJ2-7; length: 14; V: TRBV5-1; CDR3: CASSLDGFAYEQYF
J: TRBJ2-5; length: 16; V: TRBV20-1; CDR3: CSARGSKGRAVETQYF
J: TRBJ2-7; length: 18; V: TRBV6-1; CDR3: CARSENPVGLAGSYEQYF
J: TRBJ1-6; length: 14; V: TRBV6-2/TRBV6-3; CDR3: CASRALGFYSPLHF
J: TRBJ1-3; length: 15; V: TRBV10-3; CDR3: CAIREQGLSGNTIYF
J: TRBJ2-7; length: 15; V: TRBV5-1; CDR3: CASSLGGTGMYEQYF
J: TRBJ2-5; length: 14; V: TRBV4-2; CDR3: CASSPGLVQETQYF
J: TRBJ2-2; length: 17; V: TRBV12-3/TRBV12-4; CDR3: CASSYWWEREMSGELFF
J: TRBJ2-1; length: 16; V: TRBV6-4; CDR3: CASSLETSGIINEQFF
J: TRBJ2-2; length: 14; V: TRBV28; CDR3: CASSPGTSRRELFF
J: TRBJ1-2; length: 15; V: TRBV25-1; CDR3: CASSEGGSRVYGYTF
J: TRBJ1-4; length: 14; V: TRBV3-1; CDR3: CASSQAGGVEKLFF
J: TRBJ2-6; length: 19; V: TRBV5-1; CDR3: CASSAAWTGGVSGANVLTF
J: TRBJ1-5; length: 13; V: TRBV6-1; CDR3: CASIEGFNQPQHF